This T cell receptor (beta chain) emerged from a study of regulatory T cells in long-lasting Graves disease. The CDR3 loop spans 14 amino acids. CDR1 is MDHEN and CDR2 is SYDVKM in the germline V gene. Trimming removed 3 bases from V and 2 bases from J, with 10 bases in between. Building the TCR beta libraries relied on iRepertoire HTBI primers, and CDR3 regions underwent Arm-PCR. Per the original methods: Analysis of the samples identified 50 to 70 TRBV and roughly 13 TRBJ segments. Each CDR3 protein gets one entry after TCRdb re-called the multiplex PCR reads with MiXCR. In this record, the V and J calls reflect TCRdb's handling and not the investigators' own analysis. This sample has over 450,000 distinct CDR3 sequences, with roughly 21% found just once. This sample's time point: persistent/refractory GD, antithyroid drugs over 5 years with positive TRAb. The TCR library was prepared using RNA isolated from PBMCs. Criteria from the American Thyroid Association guidelines were applied to diagnose Graves' disease. Patients were from an endocrinology department in Xi'an, China.

General observations from the study: Persistent Graves' patients showed less TCR diversity than newly diagnosed patients showed.

Concerning this clonotype: Antigen: not known.

The sequencing here drew on peripheral blood mononuclear cells (PBMCs), taken when the disease was refractory, from a patient treated with antithyroid drugs. The TCR originated in a female donor with Graves disease. This chain joins TRBV28 and TRBJ2-5; possibly TRBD2 for D (5 bases). In nucleotides, the CDR3 is TGTGCCAGCAGTTTCCCGAGGACTCAAGAGACCCAGTACTTC. Translating gives CASSFPRTQETQYF.